A single T cell receptor (beta chain) is shown here with its context. At one end, the junction sequence differs from germline, possibly due to a read error. This sample also contains other DNA sequences that code for the same CDR3. This sample was taken from a study of beta chain features in type 1 diabetes. Reverse transcription of all isolated RNA meant that expressed TCRB transcripts were sequenced. TCRdb's table, derived via immunoSEQ multiplex PCR, lists solely in-frame clones and lacks some. Of over 500,000 clones in the sample, around 16% were seen once. CDR3 length: 12 residues. Germline V lookup: CDR1 ENHRY, CDR2 SYGVKD.

This receptor was identified in a man between 18 and 35 years old in good health. Material: naive CD4+ T cells from blood. The rearrangement uses TRBV10-3 and TRBJ1-1; unclear D gene. This chain's CDR3 is CATSRENTEAFF. CDR3 DNA: TGTGCCACCAGTCGGGAAAACACTGAAGCTTTCTTT.